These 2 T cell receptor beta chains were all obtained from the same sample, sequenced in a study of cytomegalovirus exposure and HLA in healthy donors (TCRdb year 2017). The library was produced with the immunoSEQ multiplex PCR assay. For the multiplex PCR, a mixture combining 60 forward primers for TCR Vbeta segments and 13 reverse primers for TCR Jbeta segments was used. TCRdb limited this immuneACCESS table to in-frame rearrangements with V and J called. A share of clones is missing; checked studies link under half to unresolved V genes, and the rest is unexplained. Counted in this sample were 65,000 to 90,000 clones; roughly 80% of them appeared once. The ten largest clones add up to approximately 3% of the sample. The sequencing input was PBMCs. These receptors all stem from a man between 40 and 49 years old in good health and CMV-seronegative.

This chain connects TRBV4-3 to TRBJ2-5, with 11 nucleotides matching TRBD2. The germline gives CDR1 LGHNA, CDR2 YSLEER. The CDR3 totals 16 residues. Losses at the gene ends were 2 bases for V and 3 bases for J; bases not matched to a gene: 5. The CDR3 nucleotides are TGCGCCAGCAGCCAACGACTAGCGGGGAAAGAAGAGACCCAGTACTTC. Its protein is CASSQRLAGKEETQYF.

CDR3 in amino acids: CASSAGGWSEAFF. DNA for the CDR3: TGTGCCAGCAGCGCTGGGGGCTGGAGCGAAGCTTTCTTT. The genes are TRBV9 and TRBJ1-1; D possibly corresponds to TRBD1 (6 bases). The CDR3 spans 13 residues. Germline lookup yields CDR1 SGDLS and CDR2 YYNGEE. The V and J ends lost 3 bases and 8 bases respectively, with 14 bases between them.